The clone carrying this T cell receptor (beta chain) was observed a handful of times. Each donor had roughly 10 milliliters of peripheral blood drawn. The sample comes from a study of blood T cells in healthy people across ages. Primed by a sample-barcoded 5' primer and a J-beta primer mix, a second PCR proceeded for about 6 to 11 cycles. TCRdb itself ran the 5' RACE reads through MiXCR, one entry per CDR3 protein. The sample yields some 1.5 million distinct CDR3 sequences, about 30% seen once. Looked up from germline, CDR1 is KGHSH and CDR2 is LQKENI. V shed 6 bases and J 0 bases; nucleotides not matched to a gene: 13. This CDR3 is built from 19 residues.

The V call is TRBV18, the J call TRBJ2-7; the match to TRBD2 covers 14 bases. Sequences were obtained from blood. The sequence came from a woman in her twenties or thirties in good health. The CDR3 bases are TGTGCCAGCTCGGGGACTAGCGGGAGTCGGGGCGTGGGCTCCTACGAGCAGTACTTC. Translating gives CASSGTSGSRGVGSYEQYF.